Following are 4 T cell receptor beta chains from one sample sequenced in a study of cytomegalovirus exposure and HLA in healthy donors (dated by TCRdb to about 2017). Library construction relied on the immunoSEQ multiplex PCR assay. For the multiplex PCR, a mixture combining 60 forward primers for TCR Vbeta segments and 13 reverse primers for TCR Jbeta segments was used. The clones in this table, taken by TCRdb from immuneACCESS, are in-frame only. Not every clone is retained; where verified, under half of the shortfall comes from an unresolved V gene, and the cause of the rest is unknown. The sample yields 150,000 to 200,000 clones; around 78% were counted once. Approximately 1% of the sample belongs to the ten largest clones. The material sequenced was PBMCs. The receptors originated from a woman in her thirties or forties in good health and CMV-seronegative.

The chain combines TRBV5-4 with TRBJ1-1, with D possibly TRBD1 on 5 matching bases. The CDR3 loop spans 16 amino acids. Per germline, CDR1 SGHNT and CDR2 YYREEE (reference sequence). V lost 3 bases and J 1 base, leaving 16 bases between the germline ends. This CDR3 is CASSSTVDKTNTEAFF. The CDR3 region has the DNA TGTGCCAGCAGCTCAACCGTGGACAAAACGAACACTGAAGCTTTCTTT.

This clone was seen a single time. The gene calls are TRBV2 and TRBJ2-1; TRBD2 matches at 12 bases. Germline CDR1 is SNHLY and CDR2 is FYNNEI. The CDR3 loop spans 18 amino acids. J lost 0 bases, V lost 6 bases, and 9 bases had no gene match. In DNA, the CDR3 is TGTGCCAGCAGGGGACTAGCGGGCCAAGATAGCTCCTACAATGAGCAGTTCTTC. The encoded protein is CASRGLAGQDSSYNEQFF.

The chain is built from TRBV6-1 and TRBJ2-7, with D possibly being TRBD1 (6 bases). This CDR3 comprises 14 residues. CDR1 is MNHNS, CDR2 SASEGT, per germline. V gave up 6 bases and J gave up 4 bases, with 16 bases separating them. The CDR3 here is CASSGWTVSYEQYF. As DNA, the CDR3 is TGTGCCAGCAGCGGATGGACAGTAAGTTACGAGCAGTACTTC.

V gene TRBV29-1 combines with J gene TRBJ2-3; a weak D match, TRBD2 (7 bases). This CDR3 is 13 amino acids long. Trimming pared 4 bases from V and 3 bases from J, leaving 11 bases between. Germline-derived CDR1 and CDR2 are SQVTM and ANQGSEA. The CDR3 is CSVVGGQTDTQYF. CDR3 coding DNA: TGCAGCGTTGTGGGGGGGCAGACAGATACGCAGTATTTT.